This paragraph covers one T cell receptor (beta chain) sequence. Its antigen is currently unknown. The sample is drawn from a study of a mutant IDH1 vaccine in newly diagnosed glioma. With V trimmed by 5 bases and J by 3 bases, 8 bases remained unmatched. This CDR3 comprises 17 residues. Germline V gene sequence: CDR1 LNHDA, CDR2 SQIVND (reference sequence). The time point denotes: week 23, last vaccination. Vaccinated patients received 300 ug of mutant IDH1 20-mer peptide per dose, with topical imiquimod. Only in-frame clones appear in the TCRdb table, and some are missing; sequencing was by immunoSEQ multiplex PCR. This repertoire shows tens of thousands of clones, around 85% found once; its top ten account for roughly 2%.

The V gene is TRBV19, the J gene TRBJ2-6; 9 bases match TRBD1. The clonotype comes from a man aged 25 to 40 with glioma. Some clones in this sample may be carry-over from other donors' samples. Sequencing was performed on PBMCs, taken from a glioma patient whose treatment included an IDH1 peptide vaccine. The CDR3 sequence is CASSPSQGASGANVLTF. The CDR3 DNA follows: TGTGCCAGTAGTCCCTCACAGGGGGCAAGTGGGGCCAACGTCCTGACTTTC. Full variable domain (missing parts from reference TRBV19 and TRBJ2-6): DGGITQSPKYLFRKEGQNVTLSCEQNLNHDAMYWYRQDPGQGLRLIYYSQIVNDFQKGDIAEGYSVSREKKESFPLTVTSAQKNPTAFYLCASSPSQGASGANVLTFGAGSRLTVL.